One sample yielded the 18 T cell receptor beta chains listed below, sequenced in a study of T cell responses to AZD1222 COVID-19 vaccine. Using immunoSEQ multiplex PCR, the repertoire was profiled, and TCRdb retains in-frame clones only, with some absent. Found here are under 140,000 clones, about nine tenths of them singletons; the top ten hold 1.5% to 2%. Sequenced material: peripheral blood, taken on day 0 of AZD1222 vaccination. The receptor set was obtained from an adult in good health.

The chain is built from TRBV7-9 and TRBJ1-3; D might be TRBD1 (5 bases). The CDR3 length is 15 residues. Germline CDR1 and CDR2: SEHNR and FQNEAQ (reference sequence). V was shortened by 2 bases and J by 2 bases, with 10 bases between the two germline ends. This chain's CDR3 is CASSLTGEAGNTIYF. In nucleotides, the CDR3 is TGTGCCAGCAGCTTAACGGGGGAAGCTGGAAACACCATATATTTT.

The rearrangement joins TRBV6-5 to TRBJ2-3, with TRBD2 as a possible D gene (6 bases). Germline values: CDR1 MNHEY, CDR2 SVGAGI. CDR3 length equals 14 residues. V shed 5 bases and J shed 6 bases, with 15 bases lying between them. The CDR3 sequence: CASSQTGLLDTQYF. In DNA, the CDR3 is TGTGCCAGCAGTCAAACGGGACTCCTGGATACGCAGTATTTT.

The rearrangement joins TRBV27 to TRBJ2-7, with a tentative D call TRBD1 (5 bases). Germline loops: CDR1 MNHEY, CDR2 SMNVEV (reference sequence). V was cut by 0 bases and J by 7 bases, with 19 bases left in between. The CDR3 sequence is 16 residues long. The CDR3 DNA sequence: TGTGCCAGCAGTTTATCCCCATCGCAGGGTGAGTGGGAGCAGTACTTC. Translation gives CASSLSPSQGEWEQYF.

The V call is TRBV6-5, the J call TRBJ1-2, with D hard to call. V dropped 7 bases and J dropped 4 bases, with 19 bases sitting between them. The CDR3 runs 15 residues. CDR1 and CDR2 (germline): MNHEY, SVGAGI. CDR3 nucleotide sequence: TGTGCCAGCACCAAGCATACCGACTCAGCCTATGGCTACACCTTC. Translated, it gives CASTKHTDSAYGYTF.

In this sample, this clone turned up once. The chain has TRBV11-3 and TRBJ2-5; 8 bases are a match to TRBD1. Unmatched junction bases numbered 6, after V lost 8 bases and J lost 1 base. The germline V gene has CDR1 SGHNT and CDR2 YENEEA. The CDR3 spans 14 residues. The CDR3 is CASPPGGSQETQYF. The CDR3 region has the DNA TGTGCCAGCCCCCCAGGGGGCAGCCAAGAGACCCAGTACTTC.

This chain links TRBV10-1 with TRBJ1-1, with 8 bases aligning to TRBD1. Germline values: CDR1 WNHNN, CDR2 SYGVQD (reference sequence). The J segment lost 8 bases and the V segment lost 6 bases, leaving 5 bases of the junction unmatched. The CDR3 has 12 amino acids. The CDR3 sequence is CASRLGTGEAFF. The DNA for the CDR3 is TGCGCCAGCAGGTTGGGGACAGGCGAAGCTTTCTTT.

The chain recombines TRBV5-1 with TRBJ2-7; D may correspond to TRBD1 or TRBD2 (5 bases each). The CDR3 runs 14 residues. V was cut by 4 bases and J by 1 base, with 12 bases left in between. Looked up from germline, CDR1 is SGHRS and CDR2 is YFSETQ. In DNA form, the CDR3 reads TGCGCCAGCAGCCCCCCGGGACGGTCCTACGAGCAGTACTTC. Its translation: CASSPPGRSYEQYF.

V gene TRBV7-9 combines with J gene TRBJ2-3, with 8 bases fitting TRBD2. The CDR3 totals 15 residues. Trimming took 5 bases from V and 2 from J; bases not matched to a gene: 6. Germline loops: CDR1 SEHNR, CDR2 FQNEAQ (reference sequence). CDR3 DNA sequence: TGTGCCAGCAGCGTACTAGCGGCATTCACAGATACGCAGTATTTT. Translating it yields CASSVLAAFTDTQYF.

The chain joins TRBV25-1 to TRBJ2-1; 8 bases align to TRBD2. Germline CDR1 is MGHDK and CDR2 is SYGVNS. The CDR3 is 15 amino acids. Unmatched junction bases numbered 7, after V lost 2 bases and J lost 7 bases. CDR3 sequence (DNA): TGTGCCAGCAGTGAACGGCGGGGGGACCTAAATGAGCAGTTCTTC. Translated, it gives CASSERRGDLNEQFF.

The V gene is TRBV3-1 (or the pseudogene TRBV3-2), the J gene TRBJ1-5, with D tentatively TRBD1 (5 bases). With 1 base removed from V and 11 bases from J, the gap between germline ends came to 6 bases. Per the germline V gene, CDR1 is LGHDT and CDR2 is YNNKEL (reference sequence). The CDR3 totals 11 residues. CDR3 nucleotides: TGTGCCAGCAGCCAAGGGGGGACCCAGCATTTT. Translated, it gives CASSQGGTQHF.

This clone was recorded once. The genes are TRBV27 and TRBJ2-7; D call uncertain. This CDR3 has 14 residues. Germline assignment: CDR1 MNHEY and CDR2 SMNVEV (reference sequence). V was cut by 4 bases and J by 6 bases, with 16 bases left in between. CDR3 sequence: CASSSDPQSAEQYF. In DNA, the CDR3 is TGTGCCAGCAGTTCGGATCCTCAATCCGCCGAGCAGTACTTC.

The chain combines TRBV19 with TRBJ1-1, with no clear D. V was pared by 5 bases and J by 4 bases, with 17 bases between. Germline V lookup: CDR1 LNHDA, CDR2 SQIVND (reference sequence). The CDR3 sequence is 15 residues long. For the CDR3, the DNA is TGTGCCAGTAGTGCTCCCCGAGCTGGGAGCACTGAAGCTTTCTTT. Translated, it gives CASSAPRAGSTEAFF. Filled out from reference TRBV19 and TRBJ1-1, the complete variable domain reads DGGITQSPKYLFRKEGQNVTLSCEQNLNHDAMYWYRQDPGQGLRLIYYSQIVNDFQKGDIAEGYSVSREKKESFPLTVTSAQKNPTAFYLCASSAPRAGSTEAFFGQGTRLTVV.

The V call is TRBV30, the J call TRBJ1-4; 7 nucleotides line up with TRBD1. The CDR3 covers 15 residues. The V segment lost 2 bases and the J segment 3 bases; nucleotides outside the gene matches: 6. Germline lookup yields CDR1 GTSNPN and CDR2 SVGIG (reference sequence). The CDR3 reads CAWSLNRGSNEKLFF. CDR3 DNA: TGTGCCTGGAGTTTAAACAGGGGTTCTAATGAAAAACTGTTTTTT.

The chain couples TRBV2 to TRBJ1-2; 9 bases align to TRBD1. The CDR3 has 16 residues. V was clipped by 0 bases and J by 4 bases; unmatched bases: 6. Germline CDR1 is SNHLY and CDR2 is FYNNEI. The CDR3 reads CASSEAGTGRSYGYTF. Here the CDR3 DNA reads TGTGCCAGCAGTGAAGCGGGGACAGGGAGGTCCTATGGCTACACCTTC.

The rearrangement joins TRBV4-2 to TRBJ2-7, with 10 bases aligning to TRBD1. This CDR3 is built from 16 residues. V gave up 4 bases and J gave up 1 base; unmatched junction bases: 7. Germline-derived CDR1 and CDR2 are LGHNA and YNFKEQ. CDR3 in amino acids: CASSPRGGQGSYEQYF. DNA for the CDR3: TGTGCCAGCAGCCCCCGGGGGGGACAGGGGTCCTACGAGCAGTACTTC.

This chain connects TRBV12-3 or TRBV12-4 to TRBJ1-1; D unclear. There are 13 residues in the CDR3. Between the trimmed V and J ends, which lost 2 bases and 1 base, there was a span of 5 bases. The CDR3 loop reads CASSLFKNTEAFF. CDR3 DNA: TGTGCCAGCAGTTTATTCAAGAACACTGAAGCTTTCTTT.

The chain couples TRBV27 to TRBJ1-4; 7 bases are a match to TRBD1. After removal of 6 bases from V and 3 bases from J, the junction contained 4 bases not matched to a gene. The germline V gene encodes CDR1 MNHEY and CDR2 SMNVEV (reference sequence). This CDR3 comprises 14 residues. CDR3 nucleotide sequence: TGTGCCAGCAGCAGCAGGGGGGCTAATGAAAAACTGTTTTTT. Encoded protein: CASSSRGANEKLFF. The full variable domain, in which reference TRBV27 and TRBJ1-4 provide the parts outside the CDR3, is EAQVTQNPRYLITVTGKKLTVTCSQNMNHEYMSWYRQDPGLGLRQIYYSMNVEVTDKGDVPEGYKVSRKEKRNFPLILESPSPNQTSLYFCASSSRGANEKLFFGSGTQLSVL.

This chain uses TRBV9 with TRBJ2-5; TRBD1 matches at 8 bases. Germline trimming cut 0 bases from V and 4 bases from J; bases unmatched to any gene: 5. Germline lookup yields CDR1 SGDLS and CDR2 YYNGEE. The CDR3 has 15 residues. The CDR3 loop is CASSVGQGLGETQYF. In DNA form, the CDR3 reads TGTGCCAGCAGCGTAGGACAGGGGCTAGGAGAGACCCAGTACTTC. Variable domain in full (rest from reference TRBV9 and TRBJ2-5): DSGVTQTPKHLITATGQRVTLRCSPRSGDLSVYWYQQSLDQGLQFLIQYYNGEERAKGNILERFSAQQFPDLHSELNLSSLELGDSALYFCASSVGQGLGETQYFGPGTRLLVL.